The entry below gives a single T cell receptor beta chain sequence along with its context. This sample stems from a study of control samples from healthy donors and cancer patients. TCRdb keeps only in-frame clones here, not all; method: immunoSEQ multiplex PCR. The repertoire has 70,000 to 90,000 clones, 85% to 95% of them found once; the top ten carry approximately 5.7%. Per germline, CDR1 ENHRY and CDR2 SYGVKD. V gave up 5 bases and J gave up 4 bases, with 15 bases separating them. The CDR3 consists of 15 residues. This TCR derives from a woman between 35 and 50 years old in good health. Material: blood. This chain links TRBV10-3 with TRBJ2-1; D possibly corresponds to TRBD2 (6 bases). The CDR3 spells CAISPSRDSYNEQFF. CDR3 DNA: TGTGCCATCAGTCCCAGCCGGGACTCATACAATGAGCAGTTCTTC.